This T cell receptor (beta chain) was sequenced for a study of Tregs in tolerant kidney transplant recipients. Points from the study as a whole: Biological reproducibility was not directly addressed in this study. Activated donor B cell expansion appeared to reveal the most relevant donor-specific TCRbeta repertoire.

This clone was detected once. Its matching antigen is unknown. Here immunoSEQ multiplex PCR was the method, and the copy in TCRdb shows in-frame clones only, minus some. Of over 55,000 clones detected, around 80% appear once; the ten largest clones hold less than 5.5%. Germline V gene data show CDR1 as SQVTM and CDR2 as ANQGSEA. The CDR3 runs to 14 residues. Trimming took 4 bases from V and 4 from J; bases not matched to a gene: 5. This sequence joins TRBV29-1 and TRBJ2-1; 9 positions agree with TRBD1. The source material was CD4+ T cells from blood. The clonotype was recovered from a human donor in good health. The CDR3 protein is CSVAAGQGYNEQFF. The CDR3, as DNA: TGCAGCGTTGCCGCGGGACAGGGATACAATGAGCAGTTCTTC.